This TCR beta chain was sequenced for a study of early T cells in non-severe SARS-CoV-2 infection. This clonotype was seen only a few times. The V end was cut by 3 bases, the J end by 14 bases, with 17 bases between. The germline CDR1 and CDR2 sequences are MNHNS and SASEGT. The CDR3 is 14 residues long. A single record per CDR3 protein comes from TCRdb applying MiXCR to the 5' RACE reads. The sample yields 70,000 to 95,000 distinct CDR3 sequences, about 15% seen once. This TCR derives from an adult who was a healthcare worker with PCR-confirmed SARS-CoV-2 infection or an uninfected control (not recorded which). The sequenced sample consisted of whole blood. The rearrangement links TRBV6-1 to TRBJ1-6; the D gene is possibly TRBD1 (5 bases). CDR3 loop: CASSDKGSSRALHF. The DNA for the CDR3 is TGTGCCAGCAGTGATAAGGGGTCGTCCAGGGCCCTCCACTTT.